The present entry profiles one T cell receptor beta chain with its context. What it recognizes is unknown. The CDR3 spans 11 residues. Per germline, CDR1 SSHAT and CDR2 FNYEAQ (reference sequence). TCRdb called the 5' RACE reads again in MiXCR, with one record for every CDR3 protein. This sample carries about 40,000 distinct CDR3 sequences, 15% to 20% of them seen once, and the ten largest clones take about 2.8%. Whole-study findings and limits: In terms of TCR gene usage, tumor memory CD4+ T cells clustered together with blood and lymph node memory CD4+ cells, as well as with lymph node naive CD4+ cells. The larger cohort examined one V-J beta rearrangement, not whole repertoires.

The clonotype comes from a female donor with breast cancer. Specimen: naive CD4+ T cells sorted from a lymph node. Subset given: naive CD4+ T cells, CD4+CD45RA+CD25-. The rearrangement uses TRBV7-7 and TRBJ2-1, with D possibly TRBD2 on 5 matching bases. The CDR3 nucleotides are TGTGCTAGCGACTCCCGGGGTGAGCAGTTCTTC. This sequence encodes CASDSRGEQFF.